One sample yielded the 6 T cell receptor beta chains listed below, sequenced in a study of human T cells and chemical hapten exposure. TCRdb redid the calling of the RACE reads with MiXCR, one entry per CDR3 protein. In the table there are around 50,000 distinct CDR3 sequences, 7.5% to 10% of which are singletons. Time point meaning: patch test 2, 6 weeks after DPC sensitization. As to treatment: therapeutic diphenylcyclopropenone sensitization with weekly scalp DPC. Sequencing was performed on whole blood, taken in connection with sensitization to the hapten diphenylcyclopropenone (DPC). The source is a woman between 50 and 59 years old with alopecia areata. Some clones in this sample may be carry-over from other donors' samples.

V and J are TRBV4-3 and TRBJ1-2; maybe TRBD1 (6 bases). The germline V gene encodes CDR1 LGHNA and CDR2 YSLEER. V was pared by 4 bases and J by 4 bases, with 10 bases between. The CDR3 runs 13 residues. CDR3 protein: CASSRGLGYGYTF. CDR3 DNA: TGCGCCAGCAGCCGGGGGCTTGGCTATGGCTACACCTTC.

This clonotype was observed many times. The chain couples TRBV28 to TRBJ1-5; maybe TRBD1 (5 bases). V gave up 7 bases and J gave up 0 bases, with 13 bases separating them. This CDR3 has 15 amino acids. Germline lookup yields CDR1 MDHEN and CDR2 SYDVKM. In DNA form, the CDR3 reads TGTGCCAGCACCCTGGGGGAGGGTAGCAATCAGCCCCAGCATTTT. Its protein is CASTLGEGSNQPQHF.

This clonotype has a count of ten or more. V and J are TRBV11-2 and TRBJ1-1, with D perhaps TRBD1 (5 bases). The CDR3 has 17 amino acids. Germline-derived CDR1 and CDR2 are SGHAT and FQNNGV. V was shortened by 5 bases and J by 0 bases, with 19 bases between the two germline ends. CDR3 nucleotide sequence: TGTGCCAGCAGCCGAACCCCAGGGATAGGGATGAACACTGAAGCTTTCTTT. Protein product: CASSRTPGIGMNTEAFF. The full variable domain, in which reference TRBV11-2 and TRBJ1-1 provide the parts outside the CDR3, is EAGVAQSPRYKIIEKRQSVAFWCNPISGHATLYWYQQILGQGPKLLIQFQNNGVVDDSQLPKDRFSAERLKGVDSTLKIQPAKLEDSAVYLCASSRTPGIGMNTEAFFGQGTRLTVV.

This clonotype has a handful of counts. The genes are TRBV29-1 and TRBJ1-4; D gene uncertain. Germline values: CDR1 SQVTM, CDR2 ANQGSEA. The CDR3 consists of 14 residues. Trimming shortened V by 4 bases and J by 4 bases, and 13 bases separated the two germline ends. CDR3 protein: CSVAPPENNEKLFF. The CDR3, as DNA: TGCAGCGTTGCTCCTCCAGAAAATAATGAAAAACTGTTTTTT.

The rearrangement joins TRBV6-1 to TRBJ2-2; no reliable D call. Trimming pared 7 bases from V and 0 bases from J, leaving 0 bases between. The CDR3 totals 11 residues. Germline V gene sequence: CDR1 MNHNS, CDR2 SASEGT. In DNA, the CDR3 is TGTGCCAGCACGAACACCGGGGAGCTGTTTTTT. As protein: CASTNTGELFF.

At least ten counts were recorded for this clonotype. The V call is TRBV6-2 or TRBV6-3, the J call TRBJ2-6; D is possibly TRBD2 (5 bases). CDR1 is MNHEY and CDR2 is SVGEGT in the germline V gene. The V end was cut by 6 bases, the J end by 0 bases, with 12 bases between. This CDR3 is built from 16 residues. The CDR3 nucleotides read TGTGCCAGCAGGCCGACTACCAACTCTGGGGCCAACGTCCTGACTTTC. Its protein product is CASRPTTNSGANVLTF.